This entry features one T cell receptor beta chain sequence. The data are from a study of identical twins. V was shortened by 2 bases and J by 0 bases, with 14 bases between the two germline ends. This CDR3 is built from 16 residues. Germline V gene data show CDR1 as SGHKS and CDR2 as YYEKEE (reference sequence). TCRdb recomputed calls from the 5' RACE reads with MiXCR, one row per CDR3 protein. The data contain some 730,000 distinct CDR3 sequences, roughly 18% of them singletons. Separately, the same data were catalogued under a study of T cells expressing NK-cell markers.

V gene TRBV5-5 combines with J gene TRBJ1-1; no clear D gene. The specimen sequenced was PBMCs. This TCR was sampled from a woman aged 18-29 years in good health. In DNA form, the CDR3 reads TGTGCCAGCAGCTTACTTGGGTGGTCCTTGAACACTGAAGCTTTCTTT. Translated, it gives CASSLLGWSLNTEAFF.